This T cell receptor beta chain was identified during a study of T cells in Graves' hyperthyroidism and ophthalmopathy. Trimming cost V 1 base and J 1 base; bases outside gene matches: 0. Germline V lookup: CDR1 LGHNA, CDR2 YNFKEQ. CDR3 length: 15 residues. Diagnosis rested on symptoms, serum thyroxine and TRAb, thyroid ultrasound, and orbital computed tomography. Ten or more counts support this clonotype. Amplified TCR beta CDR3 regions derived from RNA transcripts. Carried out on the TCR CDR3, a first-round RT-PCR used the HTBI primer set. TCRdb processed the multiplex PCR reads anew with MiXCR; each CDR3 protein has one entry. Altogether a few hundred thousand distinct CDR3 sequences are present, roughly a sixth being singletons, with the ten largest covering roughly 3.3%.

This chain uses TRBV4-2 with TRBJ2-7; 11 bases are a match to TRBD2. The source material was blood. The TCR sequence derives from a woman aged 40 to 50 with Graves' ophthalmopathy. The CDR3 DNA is TGTGCCAGCAGCCAAGGACTAGCGGGATCCTACGAGCAGTACTTC. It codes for CASSQGLAGSYEQYF.